The 30 T cell receptor beta chains presented below share a single source sample, sequenced in a study of OX40 agonist ivuxolimab in advanced cancers. The table came from immunoSEQ multiplex PCR; TCRdb's copy has only in-frame clones and leaves some out. The data show more than 45,000 clones, roughly 94% seen once. Sequencing was performed on CD4+ or CD8+ T cells sorted from blood, taken in a trial of the OX40 agonist ivuxolimab. The receptors here all came from an adult with an advanced solid tumor such as melanoma, head and neck, liver or kidney cancer.

The gene calls are TRBV28 and TRBJ1-4; D may be TRBD1 (6 bases). The CDR3 totals 15 residues. V lost 6 bases, J lost 7 bases, and 18 bases lay in between. Germline assignment: CDR1 MDHEN and CDR2 SYDVKM. This CDR3 is CASRYPGHDGEKLFF. CDR3 DNA sequence: TGTGCCAGCAGGTACCCGGGACACGATGGTGAAAAACTGTTTTTT.

This sequence joins TRBV30 and TRBJ2-7, with 7 positions matching TRBD1. The CDR3 is 14 amino acids. Germline-derived CDR1 and CDR2 are GTSNPN and SVGIG (reference sequence). The trim removed 2 bases at V and 3 bases at J, leaving 7 bases unmatched. CDR3 protein: CAWSRDSVNYEQYF. The DNA for the CDR3 is TGTGCCTGGAGTCGGGACAGCGTTAACTACGAGCAGTACTTC. Drawing the rest from reference TRBV30 and TRBJ2-7, the complete variable domain is SQTIHQWPATLVQPVGSPLSLECTVEGTSNPNLYWYRQAAGRGLQLLFYSVGIGQISSEVPQNLSASRPQDRQFILSSKKLLLSDSGFYLCAWSRDSVNYEQYFGPGTRLTVT.

The V call is TRBV11-2, the J call TRBJ2-7; 10 bases map to TRBD1. This CDR3 has 15 amino acids. The ends lost 4 bases at V and 3 bases at J; junction bases unmatched: 6. The germline V gene encodes CDR1 SGHAT and CDR2 FQNNGV. The chain's CDR3 is CASSWTGGIGYEQYF. The CDR3, as DNA: TGTGCCAGCAGCTGGACAGGGGGAATTGGCTACGAGCAGTACTTC.

The chain joins TRBV6-5 to TRBJ2-7, with D perhaps TRBD1 or TRBD2 (5 bases each). Deletions cut 0 bases from V and 5 bases from J, with 14 bases between. Germline-derived CDR1 and CDR2 are MNHEY and SVGAGI. There are 15 residues in the CDR3. The CDR3 region has the DNA TGTGCCAGCAGTTACTCGTTAGGGACGAGGCACGAGCAGTACTTC. This encodes CASSYSLGTRHEQYF.

The table lists this clone with a few counts. V and J are TRBV30 and TRBJ2-5; tentative D call: TRBD2 (5 bases). Trimming removed 7 bases at V and 3 bases at J, with 15 bases between. The CDR3 loop spans 13 amino acids. Germline V CDR1 and CDR2: GTSNPN, SVGIG (reference sequence). CDR3 protein: CAYIRRSEETQYF. For the CDR3, the DNA is TGTGCCTACATAAGGAGGTCCGAAGAGACCCAGTACTTC.

The chain joins TRBV9 to TRBJ2-1; D remains unclear. CDR1 is SGDLS, CDR2 YYNGEE, per germline. The CDR3 length is 15 residues. Between the trimmed V and J ends, which lost 3 bases and 2 bases, there was a span of 12 bases. This CDR3 reads CASSGREGTYNEQFF. In DNA form, the CDR3 reads TGTGCCAGCAGCGGAAGAGAAGGAACCTACAATGAGCAGTTCTTC.

The V gene is TRBV2, the J gene TRBJ2-3; D perhaps matches TRBD2 (6 bases). This CDR3 comprises 14 residues. The germline V and J ends were trimmed by 7 bases and 1 base, with 12 bases remaining between them. Germline lookup yields CDR1 SNHLY and CDR2 FYNNEI. The CDR3 loop reads CASIHGRGTDTQYF. Here the CDR3 DNA reads TGTGCCAGCATACACGGGAGAGGCACAGATACGCAGTATTTT.

The rearrangement uses TRBV18 and TRBJ2-7; D is undetermined. Germline CDR1 reads KGHSH; CDR2 reads LQKENI. The CDR3 contains 15 residues. The germline V and J ends were trimmed by 4 bases and 1 base, with 14 bases remaining between them. The CDR3 loop reads CASSRQVFPSYEQYF. Here the CDR3 DNA reads TGTGCCAGCTCACGACAAGTCTTCCCTTCCTACGAGCAGTACTTC. Together with reference TRBV18 and TRBJ2-7, the CDR3 gives the full variable domain: NAGVMQNPRHLVRRRGQEARLRCSPMKGHSHVYWYRQLPEEGLKFMVYLQKENIIDESGMPKERFSAEFPKEGPSILRIQQVVRGDSAAYFCASSRQVFPSYEQYFGPGTRLTVT.

CDR3 nucleotide sequence: TGTGCCCGCGGGGGCGGTGAGCAGTTCTTC. Protein: CARGGGEQFF. The chain has TRBV2 and TRBJ2-1; the D gene is possibly TRBD2 (7 bases). This CDR3 has 10 residues. Germline V gene data show CDR1 as SNHLY and CDR2 as FYNNEI. V was cut by 11 bases and J by 9 bases, with 11 bases left in between.

As DNA, the CDR3 is TGCGCCAGCAGCTTGGGACTAGCGGGAATCGGCTACGAGCAGTACTTC. Translating it yields CASSLGLAGIGYEQYF. The rearrangement uses TRBV5-1 and TRBJ2-7; 11 bases fit TRBD2. The CDR3 sequence is 16 residues long. Trimming took 0 bases from V and 3 from J; bases not matched to a gene: 5. In germline, CDR1 is SGHRS, CDR2 YFSETQ.

J is TRBJ2-2 and V is TRBV28, with 10 bases aligning to TRBD1. This CDR3 has 14 amino acids. Looked up from germline, CDR1 is MDHEN and CDR2 is SYDVKM. V was pared by 10 bases and J by 7 bases, with 9 bases of the junction left unmatched. Here the CDR3 DNA reads TGTGCCAAAGACAGGGGGCTTCCCCTCGGGGAGCTGTTTTTT. Its protein product is CAKDRGLPLGELFF.

This clone was found a few times. The V and J genes are TRBV29-1 and TRBJ1-1; 7 positions match TRBD1. J was trimmed by 8 bases and V by 3 bases; bases with no gene match: 9. CDR3 size: 13 residues. Per germline, CDR1 SQVTM and CDR2 ANQGSEA. The CDR3 DNA reads TGCAGCGTTGAGGGTCAGGACAGGCAGGAAGCTTTCTTT. The encoded protein is CSVEGQDRQEAFF.

The CDR3 bases are TGTGCCAGCAGTGAATTGGGTCTAGCGGGAGCCTACGAGCAGTACTTC. This encodes CASSELGLAGAYEQYF. The V and J genes are TRBV25-1 and TRBJ2-7; 10 nucleotides agree with TRBD2. The germline CDR1 and CDR2 sequences are MGHDK and SYGVNS. V shed 1 base and J 2 bases; nucleotides not matched to a gene: 5. The CDR3 length is 16 residues.

The V and J genes are TRBV4-1 and TRBJ1-5; 11 bases are a match to TRBD1. The CDR3 runs to 14 residues. Germline CDR1 and CDR2: MGHRA and YSYEKL. The V and J ends lost 8 bases and 3 bases, in that order; junction bases with no gene match: 3. In DNA form, the CDR3 reads TGCGCCAGCGGGACAGGGGGAAACAATCAGCCCCAGCATTTT. Translating gives CASGTGGNNQPQHF.

The chain joins TRBV7-2 to TRBJ1-1; D gene unclear. Germline V gene data show CDR1 as SGHTA and CDR2 as FQGNSA. Trimming removed 5 bases from V and 1 base from J, with 14 bases in between. CDR3 length equals 15 residues. This CDR3 is CASSIGGGGNTEAFF. The CDR3 region has the DNA TGTGCCAGCAGCATCGGTGGCGGAGGGAACACTGAAGCTTTCTTT.

The V gene is TRBV7-2, the J gene TRBJ2-1, with a possible D match to TRBD2 (6 bases). Germline assignment: CDR1 SGHTA and CDR2 FQGNSA. V was clipped by 1 base and J by 0 bases, with 16 bases between them. CDR3 size: 18 residues. The DNA of the CDR3 is TGTGCCAGCAGCTTAGTTCAAGGGACTTCCAGCTCCTACAATGAGCAGTTCTTC. Its protein product is CASSLVQGTSSSYNEQFF.

This rearrangement joins TRBV6-5 to TRBJ2-7; 8 nucleotides align to TRBD1. CDR1 is MNHEY, CDR2 SVGAGI, per germline. With 2 bases clipped from V and 3 bases from J, the junction kept 3 bases outside the gene matches. CDR3 length: 14 residues. The CDR3 loop is CASSYGQGSYEQYF. DNA of the CDR3: TGTGCCAGCAGTTACGGACAGGGTAGCTACGAGCAGTACTTC.

This sequence joins TRBV19 and TRBJ2-1; 10 bases align to TRBD2. The germline gives CDR1 LNHDA, CDR2 SQIVND (reference sequence). Germline trimming cut 5 bases from V and 3 bases from J; bases unmatched to any gene: 4. This CDR3 is built from 15 residues. Here the CDR3 DNA reads TGTGCCAGTAGTGAAGCGGGAGGGAGCTACAATGAGCAGTTCTTC. It encodes CASSEAGGSYNEQFF.

The chain carries TRBV7-3 and TRBJ2-3, with TRBD2 identical over 9 bases. Germline V CDR1 and CDR2: SGHTA, FQGTGA. V lost 4 bases to trimming and J lost 6 bases; unmatched junction nucleotides: 8. The length of the CDR3 is 15 residues. The CDR3 sequence is CASSSLGGRADTQYF. The CDR3 DNA follows: TGTGCCAGCAGCTCGCTAGGCGGGAGGGCGGATACGCAGTATTTT.

V usage is TRBV10-3 and J usage is TRBJ1-1; D gene uncertain. The CDR3 sequence is 13 residues long. V lost 2 bases and J 0 bases, leaving 4 bases between the germline ends. In germline, CDR1 is ENHRY, CDR2 SYGVKD. This chain's CDR3 is CAISEGVNTEAFF. The CDR3 DNA reads TGTGCCATCAGTGAGGGGGTGAACACTGAAGCTTTCTTT.

The chain couples TRBV4-1 to TRBJ1-5; 7 positions agree with TRBD1. The germline V gene encodes CDR1 MGHRA and CDR2 YSYEKL. V gave up 5 bases and J gave up 0 bases; unmatched junction bases: 4. CDR3 length: 15 residues. CDR3 protein: CASSFGTDSNQPQHF. In DNA form, the CDR3 reads TGCGCCAGCAGCTTTGGGACAGATAGCAATCAGCCCCAGCATTTT.

J is TRBJ2-5 and V is TRBV6-1, with D possibly matching TRBD2 (5 bases). The germline gives CDR1 MNHNS, CDR2 SASEGT. V lost 3 bases to trimming and J lost 5 bases, with 7 bases between them. This CDR3 is built from 12 residues. The CDR3 sequence is CASSEGGETQYF. The CDR3 DNA is TGTGCCAGCAGTGAGGGCGGGGAGACCCAGTACTTC.

V gene TRBV2 combines with J gene TRBJ2-5; the D is unclear. This CDR3 has 14 residues. V was shortened by 5 bases and J by 0 bases, with 10 bases between the two germline ends. Germline V gene data show CDR1 as SNHLY and CDR2 as FYNNEI. The CDR3, as DNA: TGTGCCAGCAGTTGGACGGAGTACCAAGAGACCCAGTACTTC. Translating gives CASSWTEYQETQYF. The full variable domain, rest sourced from reference TRBV2 and TRBJ2-5, is EPEVTQTPSHQVTQMGQEVILRCVPISNHLYFYWYRQILGQKVEFLVSFYNNEISEKSEIFDDQFSVERPDGSNFTLKIRSTKLEDSAMYFCASSWTEYQETQYFGPGTRLLVL.

The chain is built from TRBV5-6 and TRBJ2-1; D might be TRBD2 (6 bases). Trimming left V 0 bases short and J 3 bases short, with 13 bases between. The CDR3 has 16 amino acids. Germline V gene lookup returns CDR1 SGHDT and CDR2 YYEEEE. The CDR3 nucleotides are TGTGCCAGCAGCTTGGAGCTAGCGATTAACTACAATGAGCAGTTCTTC. The encoded protein is CASSLELAINYNEQFF.

This chain joins TRBV28 and TRBJ2-7; 8 bases are shared with TRBD2. Germline CDR1 is MDHEN and CDR2 is SYDVKM. V trimming: 3 bases; J trimming: 2 bases; junction bases outside the gene matches: 6. The CDR3 spans 15 residues. The CDR3 sequence: CASSFLTSATYEQYF. The DNA for the CDR3 is TGTGCCAGCAGTTTCCTGACTAGCGCGACCTACGAGCAGTACTTC.

V usage is TRBV7-9 and J usage is TRBJ2-6; D remains ambiguous. The V end was cut by 5 bases, the J end by 0 bases, with 14 bases between. CDR1 and CDR2 (germline): SEHNR, FQNEAQ (reference sequence). The CDR3 runs 17 residues. The CDR3 sequence is CASSPRTAASGANVLTF. The CDR3 nucleotides read TGTGCCAGCAGCCCACGGACCGCGGCCTCTGGGGCCAACGTCCTGACTTTC.

CDR3 amino acids: CASSLGGTLAPYQETQYF. CDR3 DNA sequence: TGTGCCAGCAGCTTAGGTGGCACTCTGGCTCCGTACCAAGAGACCCAGTACTTC. This chain links TRBV11-2 with TRBJ2-5, with D unresolved. The V end was cut by 1 base, the J end by 0 bases, with 18 bases between. Per germline, CDR1 SGHAT and CDR2 FQNNGV. The CDR3 totals 18 residues.

The gene calls are TRBV9 and TRBJ1-2; no clear D. The CDR3 contains 15 residues. V was cut by 7 bases and J by 0 bases, with 16 bases left in between. Germline V gene data show CDR1 as SGDLS and CDR2 as YYNGEE. For the CDR3, the DNA is TGTGCCAGCGGGGAGGGAGGGCCATCTAACTATGGCTACACCTTC. As protein: CASGEGGPSNYGYTF.

The J gene is TRBJ1-1, the V gene TRBV5-1, with a weak D call TRBD1 (6 bases). V was clipped by 5 bases and J by 0 bases, with 14 bases between them. Per germline, CDR1 SGHRS and CDR2 YFSETQ. This CDR3 is 15 amino acids long. CDR3 nucleotides: TGCGCCAGCAGGGTCGGGGGGGCCGTGAACACTGAAGCTTTCTTT. Amino acids: CASRVGGAVNTEAFF.

This clone was recorded once. The CDR3 loop reads CASSTLTPNTEAFF. DNA of the CDR3: TGTGCCAGCAGCACGTTGACGCCGAACACTGAAGCTTTCTTT. The chain recombines TRBV7-9 with TRBJ1-1; unclear D gene. V lost 5 bases and J lost 1, with 11 bases in between. The CDR3 length is 14 residues. The germline CDR1 and CDR2 sequences are SEHNR and FQNEAQ (reference sequence).